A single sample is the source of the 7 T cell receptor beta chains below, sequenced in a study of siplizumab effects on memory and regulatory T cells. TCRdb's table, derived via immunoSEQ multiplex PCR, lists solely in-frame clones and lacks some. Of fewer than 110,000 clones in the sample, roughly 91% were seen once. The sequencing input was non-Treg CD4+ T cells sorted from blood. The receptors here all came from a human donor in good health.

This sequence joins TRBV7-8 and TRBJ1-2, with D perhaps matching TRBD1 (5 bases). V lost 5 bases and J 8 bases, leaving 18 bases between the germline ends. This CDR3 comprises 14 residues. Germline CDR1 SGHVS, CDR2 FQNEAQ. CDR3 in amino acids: CASSAGTGPLGYTF. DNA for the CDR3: TGTGCCAGCAGCGCAGGGACCGGACCCTTAGGCTACACCTTC.

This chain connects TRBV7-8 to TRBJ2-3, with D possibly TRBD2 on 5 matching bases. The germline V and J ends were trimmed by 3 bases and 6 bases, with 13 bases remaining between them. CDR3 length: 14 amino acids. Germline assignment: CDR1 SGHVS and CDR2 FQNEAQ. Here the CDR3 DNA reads TGTGCCAGCAGCTTGGCTCCCCGCGGGGATACGCAGTATTTT. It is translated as CASSLAPRGDTQYF. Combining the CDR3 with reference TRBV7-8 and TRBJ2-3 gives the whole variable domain GAGVSQSPRYKVAKRGQDVALRCDPISGHVSLFWYQQALGQGPEFLTYFQNEAQLDKSGLPSDRFFAERPEGSVSTLKIQRTQQEDSAVYLCASSLAPRGDTQYFGPGTRLTVL.

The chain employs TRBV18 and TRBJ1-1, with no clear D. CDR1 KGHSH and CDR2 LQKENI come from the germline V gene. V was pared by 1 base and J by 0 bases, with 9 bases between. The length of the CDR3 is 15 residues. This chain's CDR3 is CASSPRSRVNTEAFF. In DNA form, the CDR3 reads TGTGCCAGCTCACCACGATCAAGAGTGAACACTGAAGCTTTCTTT. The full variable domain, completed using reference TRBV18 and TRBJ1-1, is NAGVMQNPRHLVRRRGQEARLRCSPMKGHSHVYWYRQLPEEGLKFMVYLQKENIIDESGMPKERFSAEFPKEGPSILRIQQVVRGDSAAYFCASSPRSRVNTEAFFGQGTRLTVV.

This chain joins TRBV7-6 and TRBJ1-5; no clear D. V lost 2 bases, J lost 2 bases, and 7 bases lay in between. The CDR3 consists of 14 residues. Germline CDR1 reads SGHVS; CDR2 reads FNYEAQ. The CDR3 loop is CASSLSGGNQPQHF. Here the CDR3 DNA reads TGTGCCAGCAGCTTATCAGGTGGCAATCAGCCCCAGCATTTT.

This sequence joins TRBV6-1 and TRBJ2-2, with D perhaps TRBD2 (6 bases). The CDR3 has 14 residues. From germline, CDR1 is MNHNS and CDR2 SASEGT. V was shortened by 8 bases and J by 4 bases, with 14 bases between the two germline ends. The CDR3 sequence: CASGRERRTGELFF. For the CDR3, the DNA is TGTGCCAGCGGACGGGAGCGTCGCACCGGGGAGCTGTTTTTT.

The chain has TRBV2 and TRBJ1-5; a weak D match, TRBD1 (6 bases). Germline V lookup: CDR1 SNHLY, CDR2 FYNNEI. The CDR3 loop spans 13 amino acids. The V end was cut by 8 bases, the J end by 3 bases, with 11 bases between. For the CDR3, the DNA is TGTGCCAGCGGGGGGGCAGCCAATCAGCCCCAGCATTTT. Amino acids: CASGGAANQPQHF.

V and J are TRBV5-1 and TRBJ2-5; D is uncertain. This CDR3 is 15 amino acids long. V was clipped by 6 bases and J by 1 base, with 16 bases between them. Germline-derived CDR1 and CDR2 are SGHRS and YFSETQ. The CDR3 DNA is TGCGCCAGCAAGGTTGGCATTTACCCCCAAGAGACCCAGTACTTC. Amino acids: CASKVGIYPQETQYF. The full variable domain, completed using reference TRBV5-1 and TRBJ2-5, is KAGVTQTPRYLIKTRGQQVTLSCSPISGHRSVSWYQQTPGQGLQFLFEYFSETQRNKGNFPGRFSGRQFSNSRSEMNVSTLELGDSALYLCASKVGIYPQETQYFGPGTRLLVL.